This entry lists 6 T cell receptor beta chains sequenced from one sample in a study of naive and memory T cell subsets. Two oligonucleotides, mixed equimolar, formed the beta constant-region primer covering TRBC1 and TRBC2. TCRdb analysed the UMI-ligation and nested PCR reads with MiXCR anew, one entry per CDR3 protein. This table has 130,000 to 150,000 distinct CDR3 sequences, about 17% appearing once. The sequenced material came from naive CD4+ T cells from blood. The origin of the receptors is a human donor in good health.

The chain uses TRBV5-1 and TRBJ2-6; D not resolved. The CDR3 spans 13 residues. With 4 bases removed from V and 6 bases from J, the gap between germline ends came to 8 bases. In germline, CDR1 is SGHRS, CDR2 YFSETQ. The CDR3 sequence is CASSAEEANVLTF. The CDR3 bases are TGCGCCAGCAGCGCCGAGGAGGCCAACGTCCTGACTTTC.

CDR3 loop: CASSRTSGSSSYEQYF. Written as DNA, the CDR3 is TGTGCCAGCAGTCGGACTAGCGGGAGTAGCTCCTACGAGCAGTACTTC. The V gene is TRBV6-6, the J gene TRBJ2-7; TRBD2 matches 13 bases. The J segment lost 0 bases and the V segment lost 5 bases, leaving 4 bases of the junction unmatched. The CDR3 consists of 16 residues. Germline V gene data show CDR1 as MNHNY and CDR2 as SVGAGI (reference sequence).

The V gene is TRBV24-1, the J gene TRBJ2-7; 16 positions agree with TRBD2. The CDR3 is 18 residues long. V lost 6 bases to trimming and J lost 3 bases; unmatched junction nucleotides: 10. Germline V gene data show CDR1 as KGHDR and CDR2 as SFDVKD. The DNA of the CDR3 is TGTGCCACCAGTAATTCCGGGACTAGCGGGAGGGGAATCTACGAGCAGTACTTC. Protein sequence: CATSNSGTSGRGIYEQYF.

This clonotype was detected only a few times. This chain joins TRBV20-1 and TRBJ2-7, with D perhaps TRBD2 (5 bases). The length of the CDR3 is 12 residues. CDR1 is DFQATT, CDR2 SNEGSKA, per germline (reference sequence). Trimming pared 4 bases from V and 4 bases from J, leaving 11 bases between. The CDR3 loop reads CSANKSGYEQYF. The CDR3 DNA reads as TGCAGTGCTAATAAGTCGGGGTACGAGCAGTACTTC.

This clonotype was observed a handful of times. The genes are TRBV30 and TRBJ1-1, with TRBD1 identical over 7 bases. This CDR3 contains 17 residues. The V segment lost 3 bases and the J segment 0 bases; nucleotides outside the gene matches: 13. Germline V gene data show CDR1 as GTSNPN and CDR2 as SVGIG (reference sequence). The CDR3 spells CAWSLYRGRSMNTEAFF. DNA for the CDR3: TGTGCCTGGAGCCTTTACAGGGGACGTAGCATGAACACTGAAGCTTTCTTT.

This clonotype has a handful of counts. V and J are TRBV19 and TRBJ2-1; the D gene is possibly TRBD2 (7 bases). Looked up from germline, CDR1 is LNHDA and CDR2 is SQIVND (reference sequence). Trimming removed 0 bases at V and 2 bases at J, with 17 bases between. CDR3 length equals 18 residues. CDR3 in amino acids: CASSIEGGGTTTYNEQFF. CDR3 in DNA: TGTGCCAGTAGTATAGAGGGGGGGGGGACAACGACCTACAATGAGCAGTTCTTC.